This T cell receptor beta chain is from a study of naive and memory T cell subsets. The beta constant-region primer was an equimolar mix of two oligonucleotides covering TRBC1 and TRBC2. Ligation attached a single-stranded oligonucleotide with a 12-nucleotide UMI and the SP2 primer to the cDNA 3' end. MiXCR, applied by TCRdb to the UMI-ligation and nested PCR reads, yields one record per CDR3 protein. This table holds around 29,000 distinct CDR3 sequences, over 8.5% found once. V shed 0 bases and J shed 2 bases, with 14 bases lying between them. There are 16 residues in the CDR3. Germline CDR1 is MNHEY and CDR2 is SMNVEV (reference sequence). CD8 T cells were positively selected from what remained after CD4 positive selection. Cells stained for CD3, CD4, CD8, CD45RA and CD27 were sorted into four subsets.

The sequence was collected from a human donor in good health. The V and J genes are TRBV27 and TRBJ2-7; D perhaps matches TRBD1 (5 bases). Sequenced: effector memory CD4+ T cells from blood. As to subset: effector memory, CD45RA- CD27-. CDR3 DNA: TGTGCCAGCAGTTTATCGGTCGGCAGGGTGGCCTACGAGCAGTACTTC. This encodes CASSLSVGRVAYEQYF.